This T cell receptor beta chain was profiled in a study of blood T cells in healthy people across ages. This clonotype was counted between two and nine times. What it recognizes is unknown. General study results and limits: It was the long-lived donors that had more naive CD4+ cells and higher diversity than aged donors.

The second PCR ran 7 to 11 cycles with a sample-barcoded 5' primer and J-beta primers. Via MiXCR, TCRdb re-called the 5' RACE reads, giving one row per CDR3 protein. The table lists roughly 1.5 million distinct CDR3 sequences, less than 45% of them singletons. Germline V gene lookup returns CDR1 SGHTA and CDR2 FQGNSA. This CDR3 comprises 16 residues. V was trimmed by 0 bases and J by 5 bases, leaving 13 bases between them. This clonotype was obtained from a woman between 18 and 30 years old in good health. Sequencing was done on a sample of blood. The chain recombines TRBV7-2 with TRBJ1-4; TRBD1 is a possible D gene (6 bases). This CDR3 reads CASSLARGAENEKLFF. DNA of the CDR3: TGTGCCAGCAGCTTAGCGAGGGGGGCTGAGAATGAAAAACTGTTTTTT.